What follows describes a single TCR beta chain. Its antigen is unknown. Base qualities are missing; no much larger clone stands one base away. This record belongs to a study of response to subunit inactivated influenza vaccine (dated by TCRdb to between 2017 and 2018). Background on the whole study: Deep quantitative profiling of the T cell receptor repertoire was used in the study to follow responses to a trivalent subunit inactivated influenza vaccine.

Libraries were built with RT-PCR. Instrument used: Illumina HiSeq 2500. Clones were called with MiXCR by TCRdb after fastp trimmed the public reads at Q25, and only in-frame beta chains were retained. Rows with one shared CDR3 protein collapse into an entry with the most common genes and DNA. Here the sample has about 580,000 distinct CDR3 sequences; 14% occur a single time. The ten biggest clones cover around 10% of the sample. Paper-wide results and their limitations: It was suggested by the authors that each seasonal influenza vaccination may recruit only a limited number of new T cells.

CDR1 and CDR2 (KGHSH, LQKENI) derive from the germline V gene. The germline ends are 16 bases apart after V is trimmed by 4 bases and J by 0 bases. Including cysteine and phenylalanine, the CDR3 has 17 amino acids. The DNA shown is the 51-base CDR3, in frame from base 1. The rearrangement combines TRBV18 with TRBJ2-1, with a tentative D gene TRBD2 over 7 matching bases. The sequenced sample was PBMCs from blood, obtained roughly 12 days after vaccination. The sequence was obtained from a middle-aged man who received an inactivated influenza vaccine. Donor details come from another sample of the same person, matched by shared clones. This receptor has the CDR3 CASSRGGGTHSYNEQFF. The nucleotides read TGTGCCAGCTCACGGGGGGGCGGGACGCACTCCTACAATGAGCAGTTCTTC.